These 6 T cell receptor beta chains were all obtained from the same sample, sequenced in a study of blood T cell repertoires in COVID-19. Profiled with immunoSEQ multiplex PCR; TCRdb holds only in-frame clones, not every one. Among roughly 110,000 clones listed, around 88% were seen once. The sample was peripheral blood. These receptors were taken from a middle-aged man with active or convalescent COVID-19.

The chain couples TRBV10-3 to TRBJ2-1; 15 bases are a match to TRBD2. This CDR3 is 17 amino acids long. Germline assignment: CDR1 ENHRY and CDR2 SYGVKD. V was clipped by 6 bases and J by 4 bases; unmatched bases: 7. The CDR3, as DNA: TGTGCCATCAGACGAGCCGGGACTAGCGGGAGGTACAATGAGCAGTTCTTC. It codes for CAIRRAGTSGRYNEQFF.

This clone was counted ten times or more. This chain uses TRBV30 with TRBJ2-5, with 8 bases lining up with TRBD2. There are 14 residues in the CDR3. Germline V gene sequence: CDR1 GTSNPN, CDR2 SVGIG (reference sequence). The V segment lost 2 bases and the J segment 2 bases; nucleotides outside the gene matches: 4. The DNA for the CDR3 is TGTGCCTGGAGTAAGCGGGAGCGGCAAGAGACCCAGTACTTC. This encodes CAWSKRERQETQYF.

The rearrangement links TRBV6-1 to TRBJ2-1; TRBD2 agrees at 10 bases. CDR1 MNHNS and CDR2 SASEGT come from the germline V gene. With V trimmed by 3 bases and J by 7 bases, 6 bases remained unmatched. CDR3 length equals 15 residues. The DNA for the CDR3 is TGTGCCAGCAGTGATCGGGCTAGCGGGAGTAATGAGCAGTTCTTC. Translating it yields CASSDRASGSNEQFF.

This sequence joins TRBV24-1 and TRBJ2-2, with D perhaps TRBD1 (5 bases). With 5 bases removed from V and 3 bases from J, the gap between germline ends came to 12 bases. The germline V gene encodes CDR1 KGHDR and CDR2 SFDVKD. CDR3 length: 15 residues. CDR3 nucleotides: TGTGCCACCAGTGTTCCCGACAGAGACACCGGGGAGCTGTTTTTT. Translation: CATSVPDRDTGELFF.

CDR3 sequence (DNA): TGTGCCACCAGTGAGCGGGGAAACGATGAAAAACTGTTTTTT. Its protein product is CATSERGNDEKLFF. The rearrangement uses TRBV24-1 and TRBJ1-4; unclear D gene. Trimming pared 4 bases from V and 6 bases from J, leaving 11 bases between. This CDR3 spans 14 amino acids. The germline CDR1 and CDR2 sequences are KGHDR and SFDVKD.

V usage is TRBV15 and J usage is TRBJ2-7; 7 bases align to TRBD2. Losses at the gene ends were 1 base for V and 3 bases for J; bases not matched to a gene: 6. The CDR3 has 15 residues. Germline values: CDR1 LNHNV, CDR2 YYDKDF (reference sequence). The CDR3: CATSRARDYYYEQYF. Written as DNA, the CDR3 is TGTGCCACCAGCAGAGCCCGGGACTACTACTACGAGCAGTACTTC.